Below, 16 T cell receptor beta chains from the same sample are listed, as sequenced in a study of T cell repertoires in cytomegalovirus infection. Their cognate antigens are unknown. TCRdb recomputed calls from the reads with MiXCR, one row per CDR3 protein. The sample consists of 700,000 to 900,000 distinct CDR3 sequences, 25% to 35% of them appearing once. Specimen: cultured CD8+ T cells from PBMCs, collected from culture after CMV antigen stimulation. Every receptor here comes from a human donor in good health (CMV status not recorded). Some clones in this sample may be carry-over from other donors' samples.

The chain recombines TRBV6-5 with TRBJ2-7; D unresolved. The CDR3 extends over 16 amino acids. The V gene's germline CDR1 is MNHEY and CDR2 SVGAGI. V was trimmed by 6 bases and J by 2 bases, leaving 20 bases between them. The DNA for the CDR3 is TGTGCCAGCAGCCCCCTCTTGAGCGATCTAACCTACGAGCAGTACTTC. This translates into CASSPLLSDLTYEQYF.

CDR3 in DNA: TGTGCCAGCAGGGACAGGGAAGATTCACCCCTCCACTTT. Its translation is CASRDREDSPLHF. The chain combines TRBV28 with TRBJ1-6; 8 bases line up with TRBD1. Germline CDR1 is MDHEN and CDR2 is SYDVKM. Trimming took 6 bases from V and 8 from J; bases not matched to a gene: 3. This CDR3 region has 13 residues. The complete variable domain, with remaining parts taken from reference TRBV28 and TRBJ1-6, reads DVKVTQSSRYLVKRTGEKVFLECVQDMDHENMFWYRQDPGLGLRLIYFSYDVKMKEKGDIPEGYSVSREKKERFSLILESASTNQTSMYLCASRDREDSPLHFGNGTRLTVT.

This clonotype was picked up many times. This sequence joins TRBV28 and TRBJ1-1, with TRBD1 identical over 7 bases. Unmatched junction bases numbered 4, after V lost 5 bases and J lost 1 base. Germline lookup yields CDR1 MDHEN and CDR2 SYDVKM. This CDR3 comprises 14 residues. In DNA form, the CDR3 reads TGTGCCAGCAGTGGACAGGTCCCGAACACTGAAGCTTTCTTT. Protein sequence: CASSGQVPNTEAFF.

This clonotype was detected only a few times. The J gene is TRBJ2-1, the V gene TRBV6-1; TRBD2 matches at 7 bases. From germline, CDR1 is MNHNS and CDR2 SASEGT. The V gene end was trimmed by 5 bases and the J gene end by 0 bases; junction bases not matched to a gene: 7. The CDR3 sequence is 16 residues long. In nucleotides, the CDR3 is TGTGCCAGCAGTCCGAGCGGGGCTAACTCCTACAATGAGCAGTTCTTC. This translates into CASSPSGANSYNEQFF.

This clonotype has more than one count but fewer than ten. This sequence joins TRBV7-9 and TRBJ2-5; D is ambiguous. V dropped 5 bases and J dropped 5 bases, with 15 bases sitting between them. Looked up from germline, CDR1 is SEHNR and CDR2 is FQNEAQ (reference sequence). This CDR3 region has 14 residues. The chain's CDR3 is CASSLPDRVETQYF. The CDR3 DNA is TGTGCCAGCAGCCTGCCAGATCGTGTGGAGACCCAGTACTTC.

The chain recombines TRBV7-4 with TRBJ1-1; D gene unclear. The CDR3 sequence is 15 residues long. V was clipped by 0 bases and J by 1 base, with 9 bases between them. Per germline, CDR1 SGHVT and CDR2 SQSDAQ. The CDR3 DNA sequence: TGTGCCAGCAGCTTAGCTGCCAGGCCGAACACTGAAGCTTTCTTT. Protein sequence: CASSLAARPNTEAFF. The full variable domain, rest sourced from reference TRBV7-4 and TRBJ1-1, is GAGVSQSPRYKVAKRGRDVALRCDSISGHVTLYWYRQTLGQGSEVLTYSQSDAQRDKSGRPSGRFSAERPERSVSTLKIQRTEQGDSAVYLCASSLAARPNTEAFFGQGTRLTVV.

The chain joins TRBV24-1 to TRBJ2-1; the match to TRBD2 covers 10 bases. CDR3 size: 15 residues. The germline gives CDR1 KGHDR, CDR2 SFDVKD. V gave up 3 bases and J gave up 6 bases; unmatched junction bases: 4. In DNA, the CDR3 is TGTGCCACCAGTGATCCTAGCGGGGGAGTCAATGAGCAGTTCTTC. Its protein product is CATSDPSGGVNEQFF.

The CDR3 here is CASSPTARGEQFF. DNA of the CDR3: TGTGCCAGCAGTCCAACGGCGAGAGGTGAGCAGTTCTTC. This chain uses TRBV27 with TRBJ2-1; unclear D gene. Trimming pared 5 bases from V and 9 bases from J, leaving 14 bases between. CDR1 is MNHEY, CDR2 SMNVEV, per germline (reference sequence). The CDR3 has 13 amino acids.

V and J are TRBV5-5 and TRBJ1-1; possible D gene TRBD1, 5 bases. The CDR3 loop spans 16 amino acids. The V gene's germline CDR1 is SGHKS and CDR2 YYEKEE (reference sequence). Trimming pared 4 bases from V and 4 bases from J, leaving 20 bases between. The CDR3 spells CASSHQAGVGGTEAFF. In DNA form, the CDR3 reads TGTGCCAGCAGCCACCAGGCGGGGGTTGGTGGCACTGAAGCTTTCTTT. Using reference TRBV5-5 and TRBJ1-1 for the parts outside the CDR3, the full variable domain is DAGVTQSPTHLIKTRGQQVTLRCSPISGHKSVSWYQQVLGQGPQFIFQYYEKEERGRGNFPDRFSARQFPNYSSELNVNALLLGDSALYLCASSHQAGVGGTEAFFGQGTRLTVV.

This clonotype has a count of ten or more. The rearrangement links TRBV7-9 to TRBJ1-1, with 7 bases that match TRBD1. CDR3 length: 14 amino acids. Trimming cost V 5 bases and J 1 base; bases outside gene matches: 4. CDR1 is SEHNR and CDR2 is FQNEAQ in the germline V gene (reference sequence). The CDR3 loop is CASSPRDRNTEAFF. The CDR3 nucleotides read TGTGCCAGCAGCCCCCGGGACAGGAACACTGAAGCTTTCTTT.

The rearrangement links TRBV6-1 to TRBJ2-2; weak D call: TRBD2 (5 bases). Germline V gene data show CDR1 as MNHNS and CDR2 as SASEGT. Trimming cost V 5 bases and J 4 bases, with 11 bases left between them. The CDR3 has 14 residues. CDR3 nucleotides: TGTGCCAGCAGTACGCTAGCAGTCACCGGGGAGCTGTTTTTT. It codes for CASSTLAVTGELFF.

CDR3 region: CASSYSGTGGLETQYF. The CDR3 coding sequence is TGTGCCAGCAGTTACTCCGGGACAGGGGGTTTGGAGACCCAGTACTTC. This chain connects TRBV6-5 to TRBJ2-5, with 11 positions matching TRBD1. V trimming: 0 bases; J trimming: 5 bases; junction bases outside the gene matches: 5. CDR1 and CDR2 (germline): MNHEY, SVGAGI. The CDR3 totals 16 residues.

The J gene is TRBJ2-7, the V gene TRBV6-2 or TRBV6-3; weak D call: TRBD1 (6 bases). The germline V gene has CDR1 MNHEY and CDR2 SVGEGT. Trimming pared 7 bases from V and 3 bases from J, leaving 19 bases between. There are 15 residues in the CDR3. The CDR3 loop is CASTYGPDRFYEQYV. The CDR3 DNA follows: TGTGCCAGCACCTACGGTCCGGACAGATTCTACGAGCAGTACGTC.

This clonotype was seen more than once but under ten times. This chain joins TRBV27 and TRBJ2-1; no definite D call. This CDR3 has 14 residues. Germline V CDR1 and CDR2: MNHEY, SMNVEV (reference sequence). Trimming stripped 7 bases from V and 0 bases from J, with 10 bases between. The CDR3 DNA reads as TGTGCCAGCACCCCGACGAGCTCCTACAATGAGCAGTTCTTC. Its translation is CASTPTSSYNEQFF.

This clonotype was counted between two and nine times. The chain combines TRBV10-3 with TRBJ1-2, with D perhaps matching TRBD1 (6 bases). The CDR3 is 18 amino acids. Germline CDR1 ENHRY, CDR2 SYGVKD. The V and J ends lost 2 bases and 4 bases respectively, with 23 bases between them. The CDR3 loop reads CAISEMLPLGAVAYGYTF. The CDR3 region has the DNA TGTGCCATCAGTGAGATGTTGCCGCTGGGGGCCGTCGCCTATGGCTACACCTTC.

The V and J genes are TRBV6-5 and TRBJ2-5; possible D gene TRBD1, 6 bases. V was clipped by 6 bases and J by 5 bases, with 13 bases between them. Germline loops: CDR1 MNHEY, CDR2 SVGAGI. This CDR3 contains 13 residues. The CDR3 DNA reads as TGTGCCAGCAGGATACAGGGTCGGGAGACCCAGTACTTC. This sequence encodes CASRIQGRETQYF.